The 9 T cell receptor beta chains reported below all come from one sample, sequenced in a study of cytomegalovirus exposure and HLA in healthy donors. PCR involved 60 Vbeta and 13 Jbeta primers. Only in-frame clones appear in the TCRdb table, and some are missing; sequencing was by immunoSEQ multiplex PCR. This sample has approximately 150,000 clones, with around 79% found just once. The sample taken for sequencing was PBMCs. Receptor source: a man aged 45-65 years in good health and CMV-seropositive.

The genes are TRBV5-1 and TRBJ2-3, with D possibly TRBD2 on 6 matching bases. Trimming pared 4 bases from V and 3 bases from J, leaving 15 bases between. CDR1 is SGHRS, CDR2 YFSETQ, per germline. The CDR3 spans 15 residues. For the CDR3, the DNA is TGCGCCAGCAGCCCCCCGGAGGGGAAGACAGATACGCAGTATTTT. Its translation is CASSPPEGKTDTQYF.

The chain couples TRBV6-1 to TRBJ2-7; D unresolved. In germline, CDR1 is MNHNS, CDR2 SASEGT. This CDR3 is 15 amino acids long. The V end lost 1 base, the J end lost 2 bases, and 12 bases lay between the germline ends. In DNA, the CDR3 is TGTGCCAGCAGTGAAGAACAGAGTGTTGCCTACGAGCAGTACTTC. Translation gives CASSEEQSVAYEQYF.

The CDR3 region has the DNA TGTGCCAGCTCCCATGATCGCGTACTGTATTCACCCCTCCACTTT. This encodes CASSHDRVLYSPLHF. V and J are TRBV18 and TRBJ1-6; D is unresolved. The CDR3 loop spans 15 amino acids. Germline-derived CDR1 and CDR2 are KGHSH and LQKENI. The V and J ends lost 6 bases and 8 bases respectively, with 17 bases between them.

This clone was counted between two and nine times. This chain uses TRBV5-1 with TRBJ2-7, with a possible D match to TRBD2 (5 bases). Germline CDR1 reads SGHRS; CDR2 reads YFSETQ. This CDR3 region has 17 residues. Trimming cost V 1 base and J 0 bases, with 17 bases left between them. For the CDR3, the DNA is TGCGCCAGCAGCTTGAGGGTCGGGGAATTGAGCTCCTACGAGCAGTACTTC. This codes for CASSLRVGELSSYEQYF.

On this clone itself: The same CDR3 arises from other DNA sequences in this sample as well. This chain connects TRBV6-6 to TRBJ2-1, with TRBD2 identical over 9 bases. Trimming at V came to 5 bases and at J to 6 bases, leaving 5 bases not matched to a gene. The CDR3 length is 14 residues. Germline loops: CDR1 MNHNY, CDR2 SVGAGI (reference sequence). This chain's CDR3 is CASSPGLAVNEQFF. CDR3 coding DNA: TGTGCCAGCAGTCCGGGACTAGCTGTCAATGAGCAGTTCTTC.

This clone occurred a few times. This chain connects TRBV6-5 to TRBJ1-2; D possibly corresponds to TRBD1 (5 bases). CDR1 is MNHEY and CDR2 is SVGAGI in the germline V gene. This CDR3 contains 14 residues. The V gene lost 11 bases and the J gene lost 0 bases, with 16 bases spanning the gap. The CDR3 region has the DNA TGTGCCGCTGGGGGGGGTTGGACTAACTATGGCTACACCTTC. Residues: CAAGGGWTNYGYTF.

The chain employs TRBV7-2 and TRBJ2-1; D is uncertain. This CDR3 region has 15 residues. Per germline, CDR1 SGHTA and CDR2 FQGNSA. V shed 8 bases and J shed 8 bases, with 22 bases lying between them. The CDR3 coding sequence is TGTGCCAGCTCCCTCCAAGGCACCCAGCGCCATGAGCAGTTCTTC. It codes for CASSLQGTQRHEQFF.

The V call is TRBV28, the J call TRBJ2-5; D not certain. Trimming stripped 2 bases from V and 1 base from J, with 11 bases between. The CDR3 runs to 15 residues. The germline CDR1 and CDR2 sequences are MDHEN and SYDVKM. CDR3 region: CASSLAQQFQETQYF. CDR3 sequence (DNA): TGTGCCAGCAGTTTAGCACAACAGTTCCAAGAGACCCAGTACTTC.

The chain links TRBV2 to TRBJ2-7; 8 bases map to TRBD1. The J segment lost 3 bases and the V segment lost 5 bases, leaving 9 bases of the junction unmatched. The CDR3 loop spans 15 amino acids. Germline values: CDR1 SNHLY, CDR2 FYNNEI. The CDR3 loop reads CASSFNRDRIYEQYF. Here the CDR3 DNA reads TGTGCCAGCAGTTTCAACCGGGACAGGATCTACGAGCAGTACTTC. Using reference TRBV2 and TRBJ2-7 for the parts outside the CDR3, the full variable domain is EPEVTQTPSHQVTQMGQEVILRCVPISNHLYFYWYRQILGQKVEFLVSFYNNEISEKSEIFDDQFSVERPDGSNFTLKIRSTKLEDSAMYFCASSFNRDRIYEQYFGPGTRLTVT.